What follows is one TCR beta chain and its context. The antigen is not known. This sample is part of a study of STAT5B mutations in CD4+ large granular lymphocyte leukemia. Across the study: Healthy donors showed HLA-associated enrichment of the CDR3 'QG' motif.

V was cut by 2 bases and J by 1 base, with 11 bases left in between. This CDR3 has 15 amino acids. Germline V lookup: CDR1 MNHEY, CDR2 SVGAGI. Data came from immunoSEQ multiplex PCR; TCRdb stores just in-frame clones and leaves some out. The data contain about 50,000 clones, around 82% of them singletons. Findings of the study overall: About a quarter of private leukemic clonotypes occurred rarely in other patients' non-leukemic repertoires. The CD4+ versus CD8+ T-LGLL clonality difference may reflect limited sample size.

Controls came from buffy coats of healthy blood donors. Material: CD4+ T cells from blood buffy coats. This TCR was sampled from a human donor in good health. This chain uses TRBV6-5 with TRBJ1-1, with D tentatively TRBD1 (5 bases). The CDR3 coding sequence is TGTGCCAGCAGTTACCTGGGGGTCGGGAACACTGAAGCTTTCTTT. Its translation: CASSYLGVGNTEAFF.